This T cell receptor (beta chain) came from a study of cytomegalovirus exposure and HLA in healthy donors. Trimming took 0 bases from V and 1 from J, leaving 13 bases between them. This CDR3 region has 17 residues. In germline, CDR1 is LGHNA, CDR2 YNFKEQ. Both 60 Vbeta primers and 13 Jbeta primers went into the PCR. Using immunoSEQ multiplex PCR, the repertoire was profiled, and TCRdb retains in-frame clones only, with some absent. The sample lists about 110,000 clones, under 80% seen once, with around 13% in the top ten. The donors, nominally healthy at sampling, likely had unrecorded immune exposures. Turning to this clone: Its antigen is not known.

Study conclusions and caveats: An analysis done earlier found most TCR beta V segments productive about 90% or about 30% of the time. In vitro checks showed that three CMV-associated chains really do target CMV antigens. A later analysis found common viral pathogens apparently linked to several of the most significant clusters.

The chain links TRBV4-2 to TRBJ1-3; D call uncertain. Sequenced: PBMCs. This clonotype was obtained from a woman aged 40 to 49 in good health and CMV-seropositive. CDR3 nucleotide sequence: TGTGCCAGCAGCCAAGATGTATTGTCGGGGTCTGGAAACACCATATATTTT. Encoded protein: CASSQDVLSGSGNTIYF.